Listed below are T cell receptor beta chains from one sample, sequenced in a study of OX40 agonist ivuxolimab in advanced cancers. Repertoires were generated with immunoSEQ multiplex PCR, while TCRdb's copy carries only in-frame clones and drops some. The data show more than 8,500 clones, roughly 90% seen once. The sequencing here drew on CD4+ or CD8+ T cells sorted from blood, taken in a trial of the OX40 agonist ivuxolimab. These receptors were taken from an adult with an advanced solid tumor such as melanoma, head and neck, liver or kidney cancer. Each CDR3 is given with its conserved first and last residue. D genes are given only for firm matches. For some rows the clone size is stated as once, few or many, or as a class when expanded; others skip it.

cdr3_nt,cdr3_aa,clone_size,d_call,j_call,cdr3_length,v_call
TGTGCCAGCAGCGAGAGGGGGGACAAAACTATGGGAAGGAACGAGCAGTACTTC,CASSERGDKTMGRNEQYF,NA,NA,TRBJ2-7,18,TRBV9
TGCAGCGTGGTACCCGGGACAGCGTCCTACAATGAGCAGTTCTTC,CSVVPGTASYNEQFF,NA,TRBD1,TRBJ2-1,15,TRBV29-1
TGTGCCAGCTCACCACCGGAGCTCAGGGAGGGGGAAAAACTGTTTTTT,CASSPPELREGEKLFF,NA,NA,TRBJ1-4,16,TRBV18
TGCGCCAGCAAGTTGGGGGACAGCTCCTACGAGCAGTACTTC,CASKLGDSSYEQYF,NA,TRBD1,TRBJ2-7,14,TRBV5-1
TGTGCCAGTAGTGCCGAAGAGTCGATGAACACTGAAGCTTTCTTT,CASSAEESMNTEAFF,NA,NA,TRBJ1-1,15,TRBV19
TGTGCCAGCAGCTTAGATACAGGCCGCTACGAGCAGTACTTC,CASSLDTGRYEQYF,NA,NA,TRBJ2-7,14,TRBV11-2
TGTGCCAGCAGTTCCAGGGACAATAGCAATCAGCCCCAGCATTTT,CASSSRDNSNQPQHF,NA,NA,TRBJ1-5,15,TRBV6-6
TGTGCCATCAGTGATGTGGCCCTCAATCAGCCCCAGCATTTT,CAISDVALNQPQHF,NA,NA,TRBJ1-5,14,TRBV10-3
TGTGCCAGCAGCCCCCTCCGGCGTATCGCCAGCGGTACGCAGTATTTT,CASSPLRRIASGTQYF,NA,NA,TRBJ2-3,16,TRBV11-2
TGTGCCAGCAGTGGGACAGATCCCTACGAGCAGTACTTC,CASSGTDPYEQYF,few,NA,TRBJ2-7,13,TRBV6-1
TGTGCCAGCAGCCCCGGGACAGGACTCCAGCCCCAGCATTTT,CASSPGTGLQPQHF,NA,TRBD1,TRBJ1-5,14,TRBV28
TGTGCCAGCAGCGCGTGGACAGGGAATTCAGGGGCCAACGTCCTGACTTTC,CASSAWTGNSGANVLTF,NA,TRBD1,TRBJ2-6,17,TRBV13
TGTGCCAGCAGTTACGACAGATCTGGAAACACCATATATTTT,CASSYDRSGNTIYF,once,NA,TRBJ1-3,14,TRBV6-6
TGCGCCAGCAGCCTATCTACAGGGCCCGATGGAGCTTTCTTT,CASSLSTGPDGAFF,NA,NA,TRBJ1-1,14,TRBV4-1
TGTGCCAGCAGCCCGGGAGGGGGGAACTATGGCTACACCTTC,CASSPGGGNYGYTF,NA,NA,TRBJ1-2,14,TRBV5-4
TGTGCCAGCAGTTATCGCGGGGACCCCCGGACAGATACGCAGTATTTT,CASSYRGDPRTDTQYF,NA,NA,TRBJ2-3,16,TRBV2